This passage covers 2 T cell receptor beta chains from one sample sequenced in a study of cytomegalovirus exposure and HLA in healthy donors. The table came from immunoSEQ multiplex PCR; TCRdb's copy has only in-frame clones and leaves some out. Among fewer than 400,000 clones listed, roughly 88% were seen once. Material for sequencing was PBMCs. Receptors were obtained from a woman aged 18-29 years in good health and CMV-seronegative.

A few counts support this clone. The chain has TRBV2 and TRBJ1-2; D perhaps matches TRBD1 (6 bases). V was shortened by 8 bases and J by 5 bases, with 9 bases between the two germline ends. Germline CDR1 reads SNHLY; CDR2 reads FYNNEI. The CDR3 sequence is 11 residues long. CDR3 amino acids: CASRTEYGYTF. The CDR3, as DNA: TGTGCCAGCCGGACAGAGTATGGCTACACCTTC.

This CDR3 reads CASSQQAGGSYEQYF. As DNA, the CDR3 is TGCGCCAGCAGCCAGCAAGCGGGAGGCTCCTACGAGCAGTACTTC. The chain has TRBV4-1 and TRBJ2-7; 9 positions agree with TRBD2. Germline V gene data show CDR1 as MGHRA and CDR2 as YSYEKL. V was clipped by 3 bases and J by 0 bases; unmatched bases: 3. The CDR3 is 15 residues long.